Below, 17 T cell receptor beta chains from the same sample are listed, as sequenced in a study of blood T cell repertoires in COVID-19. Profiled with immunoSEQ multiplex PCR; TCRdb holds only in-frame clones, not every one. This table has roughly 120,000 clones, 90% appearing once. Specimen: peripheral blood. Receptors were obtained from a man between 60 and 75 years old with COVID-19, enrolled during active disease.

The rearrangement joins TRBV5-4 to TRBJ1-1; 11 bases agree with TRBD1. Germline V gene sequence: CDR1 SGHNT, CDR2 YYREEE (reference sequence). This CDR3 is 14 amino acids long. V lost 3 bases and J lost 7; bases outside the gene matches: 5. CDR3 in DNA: TGTGCCAGCAGCTGGGGACAGGGGGGGAATGAAGCTTTCTTT. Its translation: CASSWGQGGNEAFF.

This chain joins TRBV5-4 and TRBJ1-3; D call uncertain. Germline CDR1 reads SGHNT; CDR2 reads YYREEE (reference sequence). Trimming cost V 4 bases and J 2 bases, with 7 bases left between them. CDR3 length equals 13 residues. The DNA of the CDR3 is TGTGCCAGCAGCCTAGAAACTGGAAACACCATATATTTT. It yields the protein CASSLETGNTIYF.

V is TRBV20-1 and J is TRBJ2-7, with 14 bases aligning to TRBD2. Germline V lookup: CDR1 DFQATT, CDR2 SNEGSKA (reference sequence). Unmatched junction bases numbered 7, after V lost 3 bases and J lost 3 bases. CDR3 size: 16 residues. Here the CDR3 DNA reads TGCAGTGCTAGTCCGGGGACTAGCGGGAGAGGCTACGAGCAGTACTTC. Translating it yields CSASPGTSGRGYEQYF.

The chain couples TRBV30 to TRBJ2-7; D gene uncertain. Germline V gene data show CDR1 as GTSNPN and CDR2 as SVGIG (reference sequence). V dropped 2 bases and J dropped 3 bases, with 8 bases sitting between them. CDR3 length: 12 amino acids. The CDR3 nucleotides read TGTGCCTGGAGTTCGTCGAGCTACGAGCAGTACTTC. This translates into CAWSSSSYEQYF.

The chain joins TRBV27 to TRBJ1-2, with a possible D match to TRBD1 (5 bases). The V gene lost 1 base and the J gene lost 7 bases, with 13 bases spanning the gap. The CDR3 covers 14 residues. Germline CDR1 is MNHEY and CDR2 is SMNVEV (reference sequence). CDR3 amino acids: CASSLFGPQGGYTF. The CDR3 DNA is TGTGCCAGCAGTTTATTTGGACCCCAGGGTGGCTACACCTTC.

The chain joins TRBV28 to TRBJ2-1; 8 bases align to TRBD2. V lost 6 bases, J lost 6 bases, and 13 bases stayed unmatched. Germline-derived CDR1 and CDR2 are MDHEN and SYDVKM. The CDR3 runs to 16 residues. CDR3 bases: TGTGCCAGCAGCAGGAGCGGGAGCTGGGCGGGCAATGAGCAGTTCTTC. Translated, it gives CASSRSGSWAGNEQFF. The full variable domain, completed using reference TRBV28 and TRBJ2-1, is DVKVTQSSRYLVKRTGEKVFLECVQDMDHENMFWYRQDPGLGLRLIYFSYDVKMKEKGDIPEGYSVSREKKERFSLILESASTNQTSMYLCASSRSGSWAGNEQFFGPGTRLTVL.

Here the CDR3 DNA reads TGTGCCAGCAGCGCCAGGGGCCCTGAAGCTTTCTTT. Protein: CASSARGPEAFF. The V call is TRBV11-3, the J call TRBJ1-1; TRBD1 is a possible D gene (6 bases). Germline CDR1 SGHNT, CDR2 YENEEA. Between the trimmed V and J ends, which lost 5 bases and 6 bases, there was a span of 10 bases. This CDR3 has 12 residues.

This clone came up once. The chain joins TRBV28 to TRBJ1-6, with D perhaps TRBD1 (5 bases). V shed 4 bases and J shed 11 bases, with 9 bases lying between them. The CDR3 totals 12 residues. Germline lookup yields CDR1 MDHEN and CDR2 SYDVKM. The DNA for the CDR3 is TGTGCCAGCAGTTCACAGGATGCACCCCTCCACTTT. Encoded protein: CASSSQDAPLHF.

The CDR3 sequence: CASSPGLDTQYF. The CDR3 DNA reads TGTGCCAGCAGCCCGGGTTTGGATACGCAGTATTTT. V and J are TRBV12-3 or TRBV12-4 and TRBJ2-3, with D uncertain. V lost 6 bases and J lost 6, with 10 bases in between. This CDR3 region has 12 residues.

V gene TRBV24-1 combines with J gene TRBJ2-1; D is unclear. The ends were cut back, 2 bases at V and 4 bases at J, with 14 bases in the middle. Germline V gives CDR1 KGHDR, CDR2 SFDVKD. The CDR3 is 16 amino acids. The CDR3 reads CATSDSAFSTYNEQFF. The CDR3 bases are TGTGCCACCAGTGATTCTGCCTTTTCCACTTACAATGAGCAGTTCTTC.

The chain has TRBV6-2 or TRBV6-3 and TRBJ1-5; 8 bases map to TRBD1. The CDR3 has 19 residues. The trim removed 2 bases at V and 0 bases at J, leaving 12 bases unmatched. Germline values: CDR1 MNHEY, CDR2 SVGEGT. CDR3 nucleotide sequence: TGTGCCAGCAGTTACCCCCTCGACAGGGGCGGGGATAGCAATCAGCCCCAGCATTTT. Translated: CASSYPLDRGGDSNQPQHF.

The CDR3 DNA is TGTGCCAGTAGGCTTGGGCAACGGGATTTCTTT. Protein: CASRLGQRDFF. The rearrangement joins TRBV27 to TRBJ1-1; D unresolved. V dropped 9 bases and J dropped 13 bases, with 18 bases sitting between them. In germline, CDR1 is MNHEY, CDR2 SMNVEV (reference sequence). CDR3 size: 11 residues.

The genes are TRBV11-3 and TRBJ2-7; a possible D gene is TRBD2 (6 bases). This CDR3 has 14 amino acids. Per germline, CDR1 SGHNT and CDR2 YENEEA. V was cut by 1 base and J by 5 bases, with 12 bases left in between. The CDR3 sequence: CASSLGGDEDEQYF. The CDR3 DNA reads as TGTGCCAGCAGCTTAGGGGGGGATGAGGACGAGCAGTACTTC.

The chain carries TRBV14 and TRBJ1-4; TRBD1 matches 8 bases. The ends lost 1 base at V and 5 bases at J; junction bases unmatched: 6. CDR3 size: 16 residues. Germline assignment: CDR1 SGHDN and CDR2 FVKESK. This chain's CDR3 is CASSQVGTGMNEKLFF. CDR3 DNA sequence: TGTGCCAGCAGCCAAGTTGGGACAGGCATGAATGAAAAACTGTTTTTT.

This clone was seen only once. The DNA for the CDR3 is TGTGCCAGCAGCCAAGATTTGAACAATTGGCTGTTTTTT. It specifies CASSQDLNNWLFF. The chain links TRBV3-1 (or the pseudogene TRBV3-2) to TRBJ1-4, with no clear D. With 0 bases removed from V and 14 bases from J, the gap between germline ends came to 13 bases. CDR1 is LGHDT and CDR2 is YNNKEL in the germline V gene (reference sequence). The CDR3 extends over 13 amino acids.

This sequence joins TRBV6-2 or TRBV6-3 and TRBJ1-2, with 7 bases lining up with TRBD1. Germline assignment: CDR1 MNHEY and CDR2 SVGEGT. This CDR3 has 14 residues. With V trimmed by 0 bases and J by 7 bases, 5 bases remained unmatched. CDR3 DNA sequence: TGTGCCAGCAGTTACTCGGGAAGGGGGCTTGGCTACACCTTC. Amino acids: CASSYSGRGLGYTF.

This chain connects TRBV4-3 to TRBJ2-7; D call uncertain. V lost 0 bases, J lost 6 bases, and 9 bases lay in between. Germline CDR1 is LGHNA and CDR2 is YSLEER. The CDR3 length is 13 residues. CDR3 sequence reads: CASSQDTLSEQYF. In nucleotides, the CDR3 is TGCGCCAGCAGCCAAGATACCCTAAGCGAGCAGTACTTC.